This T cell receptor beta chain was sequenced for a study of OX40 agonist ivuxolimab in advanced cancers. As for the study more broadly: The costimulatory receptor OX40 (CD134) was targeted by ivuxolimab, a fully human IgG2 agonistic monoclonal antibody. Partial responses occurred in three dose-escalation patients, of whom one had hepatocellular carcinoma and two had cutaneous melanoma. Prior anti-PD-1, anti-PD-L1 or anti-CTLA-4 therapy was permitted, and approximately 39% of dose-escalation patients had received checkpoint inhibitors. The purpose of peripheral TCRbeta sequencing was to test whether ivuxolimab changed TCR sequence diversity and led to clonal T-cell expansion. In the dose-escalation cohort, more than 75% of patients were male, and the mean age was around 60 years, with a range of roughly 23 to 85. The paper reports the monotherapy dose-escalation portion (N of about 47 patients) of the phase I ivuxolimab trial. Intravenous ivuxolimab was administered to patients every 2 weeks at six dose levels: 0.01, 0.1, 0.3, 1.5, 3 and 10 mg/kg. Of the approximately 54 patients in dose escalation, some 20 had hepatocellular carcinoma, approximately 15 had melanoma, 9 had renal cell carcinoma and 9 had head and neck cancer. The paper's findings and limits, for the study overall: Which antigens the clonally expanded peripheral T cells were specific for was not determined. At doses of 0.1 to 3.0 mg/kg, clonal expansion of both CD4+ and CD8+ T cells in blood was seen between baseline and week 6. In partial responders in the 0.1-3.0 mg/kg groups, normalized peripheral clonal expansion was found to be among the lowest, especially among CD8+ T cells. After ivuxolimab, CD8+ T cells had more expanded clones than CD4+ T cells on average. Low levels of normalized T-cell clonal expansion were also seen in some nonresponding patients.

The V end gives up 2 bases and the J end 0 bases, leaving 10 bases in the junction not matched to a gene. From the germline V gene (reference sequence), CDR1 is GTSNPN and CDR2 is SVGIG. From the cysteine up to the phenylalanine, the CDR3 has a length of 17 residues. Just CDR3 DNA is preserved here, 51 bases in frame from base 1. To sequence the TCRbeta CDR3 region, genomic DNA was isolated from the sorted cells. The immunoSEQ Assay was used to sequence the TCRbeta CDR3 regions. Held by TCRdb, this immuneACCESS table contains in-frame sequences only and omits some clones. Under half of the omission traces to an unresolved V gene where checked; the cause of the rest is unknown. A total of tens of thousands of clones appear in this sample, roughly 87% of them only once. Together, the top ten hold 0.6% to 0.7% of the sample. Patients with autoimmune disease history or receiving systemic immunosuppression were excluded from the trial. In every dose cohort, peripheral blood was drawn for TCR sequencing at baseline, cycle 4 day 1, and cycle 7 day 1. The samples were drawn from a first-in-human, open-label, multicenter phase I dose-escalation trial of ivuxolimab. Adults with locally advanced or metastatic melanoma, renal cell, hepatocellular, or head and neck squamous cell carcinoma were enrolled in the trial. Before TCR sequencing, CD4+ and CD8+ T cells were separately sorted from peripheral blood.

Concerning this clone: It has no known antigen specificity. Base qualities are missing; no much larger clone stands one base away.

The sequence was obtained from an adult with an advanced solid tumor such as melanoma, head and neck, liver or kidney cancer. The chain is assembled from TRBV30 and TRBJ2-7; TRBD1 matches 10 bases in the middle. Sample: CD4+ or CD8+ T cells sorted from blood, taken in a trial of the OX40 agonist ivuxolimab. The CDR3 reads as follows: CAWSPDRGRPHSYEQYF. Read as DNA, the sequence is TGTGCCTGGAGTCCAGACAGGGGGCGGCCCCACTCCTACGAGCAGTACTTC.